These 17 T cell receptor beta chains came from one sample sequenced in a study of Ad26.COV2.S vaccination and SARS-CoV-2 variants. Stated treatment: 15 to 20 received Ad26.COV2.S at low or high dose, single or two shots; about 5 received placebo; per-sample allocation not given. Sampling occurred on day 63 after the first vaccine or placebo injection. The data were produced by immunoSEQ multiplex PCR, yet TCRdb's version contains in-frame clones alone and is incomplete. The data contain about 500,000 clones, roughly nine tenths of them seen just once; the ten biggest clones take up approximately 1.7%. This sample comprised peripheral blood, obtained in a trial of Ad26.COV2.S vaccine versus placebo. Every receptor here comes from a person aged 18-60 years who received the Ad26.COV2.S COVID-19 vaccine or a placebo.

This chain uses TRBV18 with TRBJ2-1; maybe TRBD1 (6 bases). Germline CDR1 reads KGHSH; CDR2 reads LQKENI. CDR3 size: 15 residues. Trimming removed 1 base at V and 9 bases at J, with 16 bases between. The CDR3 bases are TGTGCCAGCTCACCACTATCAGGGGATGGGGGTGAGCAGTTCTTC. This translates into CASSPLSGDGGEQFF. Drawing the rest from reference TRBV18 and TRBJ2-1, the complete variable domain is NAGVMQNPRHLVRRRGQEARLRCSPMKGHSHVYWYRQLPEEGLKFMVYLQKENIIDESGMPKERFSAEFPKEGPSILRIQQVVRGDSAAYFCASSPLSGDGGEQFFGPGTRLTVL.

The chain joins TRBV6-2 or TRBV6-3 to TRBJ1-5, with 11 bases lining up with TRBD1. CDR3 length: 16 amino acids. CDR1 and CDR2 from the germline V gene are MNHEY and SVGEGT. Trimming removed 6 bases from V and 4 bases from J; junction bases left unmatched: 8. The CDR3 DNA reads as TGTGCCAGCAGCTCCAGAGGACAGGGGGCAAATCAGCCCCAGCATTTT. Translation: CASSSRGQGANQPQHF.

The chain employs TRBV9 and TRBJ2-3; unclear D gene. The CDR3 is 13 amino acids. Germline lookup yields CDR1 SGDLS and CDR2 YYNGEE. V lost 1 base and J 6 bases, leaving 9 bases between the germline ends. The DNA for the CDR3 is TGTGCCAGCAGCGTACGGGCGTCGGATACGCAGTATTTT. Translating gives CASSVRASDTQYF.

The chain is built from TRBV2 and TRBJ1-5; 10 nucleotides line up with TRBD1. The J segment lost 3 bases and the V segment lost 3 bases, leaving 8 bases of the junction unmatched. The CDR3 length is 17 residues. CDR1 is SNHLY and CDR2 is FYNNEI in the germline V gene. The CDR3 loop is CASSDSLGTGVNQPQHF. The CDR3 bases are TGTGCCAGCAGTGATTCCCTCGGGACAGGGGTCAATCAGCCCCAGCATTTT.

The chain links TRBV5-4 to TRBJ2-7; D is ambiguous. Trimming cost V 4 bases and J 6 bases, with 20 bases left between them. The CDR3 covers 15 residues. Germline V gene sequence: CDR1 SGHNT, CDR2 YYREEE (reference sequence). The CDR3 nucleotides are TGTGCCAGCAGCGCAAAACACAGAGGCCCCCTCGAGCAGTACTTC. Translated: CASSAKHRGPLEQYF.

Of note for this clone: The conserved final phenylalanine or tryptophan is absent from the CDR3, which likely points to a read error. Because the CDR3's place on the DNA is in doubt, the DNA is left out and the CDR3 is given as listed by TCRdb. This chain joins TRBV7-6 and TRBJ1-1. Germline V gene lookup returns CDR1 SGHVS and CDR2 FNYEAQ. A total of 9 residues make up the CDR3, ends included. The chain's CDR3 is CASSFNPIL.

The V gene is TRBV4-2, the J gene TRBJ2-7; D not certain. This CDR3 spans 16 amino acids. The germline gives CDR1 LGHNA, CDR2 YNFKEQ. V was shortened by 0 bases and J by 2 bases, with 14 bases between the two germline ends. CDR3 in amino acids: CASSQDQSVSPYEQYF. Written as DNA, the CDR3 is TGTGCCAGCAGCCAAGATCAGTCCGTCTCGCCCTACGAGCAGTACTTC.

The chain has TRBV6-6 and TRBJ2-2; D is ambiguous. Germline V CDR1 and CDR2: MNHNY, SVGAGI (reference sequence). The CDR3 has 13 residues. V lost 7 bases and J 7 bases, leaving 13 bases between the germline ends. CDR3 residues: CASNWPKDGELFF. The CDR3, as DNA: TGTGCCAGCAACTGGCCAAAGGACGGGGAGCTGTTTTTT.

DNA for the CDR3: TGTGCCAGCAGCTACCGGGCCCAGGGGTATGAGCAGTTCTTC. This gives the protein CASSYRAQGYEQFF. The chain is built from TRBV11-3 and TRBJ2-1, with D maybe TRBD1 (6 bases). Germline V gene sequence: CDR1 SGHNT, CDR2 YENEEA. The CDR3 is made up of 14 amino acids. The ends were cut back, 4 bases at V and 8 bases at J, with 15 bases in the middle.

The chain combines TRBV18 with TRBJ1-2; 8 nucleotides align to TRBD1. The germline gives CDR1 KGHSH, CDR2 LQKENI. The CDR3 is 14 amino acids. V lost 3 bases, J lost 8 bases, and 8 bases stayed unmatched. DNA of the CDR3: TGTGCCAGCTCACCCACAACAGGGGGGGAAGGCTACACCTTC. This gives the protein CASSPTTGGEGYTF.

This chain links TRBV11-3 with TRBJ2-3; tentatively, D is TRBD1 (5 bases). Germline values: CDR1 SGHNT, CDR2 YENEEA. The CDR3 is 13 residues long. V gave up 3 bases and J gave up 4 bases, with 8 bases separating them. The CDR3 sequence is CASSFLGADTQYF. Here the CDR3 DNA reads TGTGCCAGCAGCTTTCTAGGGGCAGATACGCAGTATTTT.

V is TRBV7-9 and J is TRBJ2-7; TRBD2 might be the D (6 bases). V was pared by 4 bases and J by 0 bases, with 19 bases between. CDR3 size: 17 residues. CDR1 is SEHNR and CDR2 is FQNEAQ in the germline V gene (reference sequence). CDR3 DNA sequence: TGTGCCAGCAGCTCCGCAGTGGGGGGTAAGGACTCCTACGAGCAGTACTTC. Its translation: CASSSAVGGKDSYEQYF.

This clone was picked up one time. This chain connects TRBV9 to TRBJ2-3, with TRBD2 as a possible D gene (5 bases). Trimming removed 1 base from V and 2 bases from J, with 8 bases in between. Germline CDR1 SGDLS, CDR2 YYNGEE. The CDR3 has 14 residues. The CDR3 nucleotides read TGTGCCAGCAGCGTAACGGGGAACACAGATACGCAGTATTTT. This sequence encodes CASSVTGNTDTQYF.

This sequence joins TRBV19 and TRBJ2-6; D possibly uses TRBD1 or TRBD2 (5 bases each). Germline CDR1 and CDR2: LNHDA and SQIVND (reference sequence). This CDR3 has 15 residues. V shed 9 bases and J shed 2 bases, with 14 bases lying between them. The DNA of the CDR3 is TGTGCCAGCCAAATAAGAGGGGCTGGGGCCAACGTCCTGACTTTC. Translating it yields CASQIRGAGANVLTF.

The gene calls are TRBV9 and TRBJ2-3, with D unclear. This CDR3 is built from 15 residues. V was cut by 0 bases and J by 6 bases, with 14 bases left in between. Germline-derived CDR1 and CDR2 are SGDLS and YYNGEE. The CDR3 coding sequence is TGTGCCAGCAGCGTAGGACACCTAAATCCGGATACGCAGTATTTT. This codes for CASSVGHLNPDTQYF.

This clone occurred once. J is TRBJ1-1 and V is TRBV7-9, with D possibly being TRBD1 (5 bases). Germline CDR1 SEHNR, CDR2 FQNEAQ (reference sequence). The CDR3 extends over 14 amino acids. Trimming pared 6 bases from V and 0 bases from J, leaving 11 bases between. The CDR3: CASRTGGVNTEAFF. The CDR3 DNA sequence: TGTGCCAGCAGAACTGGAGGGGTGAACACTGAAGCTTTCTTT. Full variable domain (missing parts from reference TRBV7-9 and TRBJ1-1): DTGVSQNPRHKITKRGQNVTFRCDPISEHNRLYWYRQTLGQGPEFLTYFQNEAQLEKSRLLSDRFSAERPKGSFSTLEIQRTEQGDSAMYLCASRTGGVNTEAFFGQGTRLTVV.

Comments on this clone: Other nucleotide sequences in the sample specify the same CDR3. The chain employs TRBV6-5 and TRBJ2-2, with D tentatively TRBD2 (7 bases). The ends were cut back, 6 bases at V and 5 bases at J, with 10 bases in the middle. The germline V gene has CDR1 MNHEY and CDR2 SVGAGI. The CDR3 runs to 13 residues. The DNA of the CDR3 is TGTGCCAGCAGGAGGGGGGGTACCGGGGAGCTGTTTTTT. Encoded protein: CASRRGGTGELFF.